Following are 26 T cell receptor beta chains from one sample sequenced in a study of control samples from healthy donors and cancer patients. Libraries were prepared by immunoSEQ multiplex PCR; TCRdb keeps only in-frame clonotypes and omits some of them. The sample lists around 79,000 clones, roughly 93% occurring once. The sample consisted of PBMCs. The origin of the receptors is a woman between 40 and 55 years old with lung cancer.

This clone was observed once. The chain combines TRBV24-1 with TRBJ2-1; TRBD2 aligns across 11 bases. This CDR3 has 18 amino acids. CDR1 and CDR2 (germline): KGHDR, SFDVKD. V was pared by 1 base and J by 0 bases, with 4 bases of the junction left unmatched. CDR3 sequence (DNA): TGTGCCACCAGTGATTTTGGGACTAGCGGACCCTCCTACAATGAGCAGTTCTTC. Its translation is CATSDFGTSGPSYNEQFF.

V usage is TRBV19 and J usage is TRBJ1-4; 10 bases fit TRBD1. The germline V gene encodes CDR1 LNHDA and CDR2 SQIVND (reference sequence). The CDR3 is 15 residues long. Trimming cost V 5 bases and J 8 bases; bases outside gene matches: 8. The CDR3 reads CASSGDRGHSEKLFF. CDR3 coding DNA: TGTGCCAGTAGTGGAGACAGGGGGCATAGCGAAAAACTGTTTTTT.

The V gene is TRBV19, the J gene TRBJ2-3; perhaps D is TRBD1 or TRBD2 (5 bases each). Between the trimmed V and J ends, which lost 2 bases and 4 bases, there was a span of 7 bases. Looked up from germline, CDR1 is LNHDA and CDR2 is SQIVND (reference sequence). The CDR3 has 13 amino acids. As DNA, the CDR3 is TGTGCCAGTAGTATACAGGGAGCAGATACGCAGTATTTT. Its translation is CASSIQGADTQYF.

This chain joins TRBV14 and TRBJ2-4; the D gene is possibly TRBD2 (6 bases). This CDR3 contains 15 residues. Germline assignment: CDR1 SGHDN and CDR2 FVKESK. Trimming removed 0 bases at V and 7 bases at J, with 13 bases between. The CDR3 loop is CASSQDSGRVNIQYF. As DNA, the CDR3 is TGTGCCAGCAGCCAAGATAGCGGCAGGGTTAACATTCAGTACTTC.

V usage is TRBV18 and J usage is TRBJ1-1, with D uncertain. V gave up 6 bases and J gave up 1 base, with 9 bases separating them. The CDR3 runs 13 residues. Germline assignment: CDR1 KGHSH and CDR2 LQKENI. The CDR3 sequence: CASSLEGNTEAFF. The CDR3 DNA follows: TGTGCCAGCTCCTTGGAGGGGAACACTGAAGCTTTCTTT.

The DNA for the CDR3 is TGTGCCAGCAGCGCCTCCGGGACGGTCATGAACACTGAAGCTTTCTTT. Its translation: CASSASGTVMNTEAFF. The V gene is TRBV7-3, the J gene TRBJ1-1; the D gene is possibly TRBD1 (5 bases). V lost 5 bases and J 0 bases, leaving 16 bases between the germline ends. This CDR3 is 16 amino acids long. Germline loops: CDR1 SGHTA, CDR2 FQGTGA. The whole variable domain, filled in from reference TRBV7-3 and TRBJ1-1, reads GAGVSQTPSNKVTEKGKYVELRCDPISGHTALYWYRQSLGQGPEFLIYFQGTGAADDSGLPNDRFFAVRPEGSVSTLKIQRTERGDSAVYLCASSASGTVMNTEAFFGQGTRLTVV.

The chain is built from TRBV6-5 and TRBJ2-7; D gene ambiguous. Trimming left V 4 bases short and J 3 bases short, with 10 bases between. The CDR3 has 13 amino acids. Germline CDR1 is MNHEY and CDR2 is SVGAGI. The CDR3 nucleotides are TGTGCCAGCAGTTTAGAACTGGGCTACGAGCAGTACTTC. Its protein product is CASSLELGYEQYF.

The rearrangement joins TRBV12-3 or TRBV12-4 to TRBJ2-1; D unclear. CDR3 length: 12 amino acids. Trimming removed 5 bases at V and 9 bases at J, with 11 bases between. The CDR3 DNA sequence: TGTGCCAGCAGTGTTCCCTTTGGTGAGCAGTTCTTC. Translated: CASSVPFGEQFF.

The V gene is TRBV18, the J gene TRBJ1-1; unclear D gene. The CDR3 contains 13 residues. Trimming took 0 bases from V and 1 from J, leaving 3 bases between them. Germline CDR1 is KGHSH and CDR2 is LQKENI. For the CDR3, the DNA is TGTGCCAGCTCACCACCTGGGAACACTGAAGCTTTCTTT. Amino acid sequence: CASSPPGNTEAFF.

Comments on this clone: The junction differs from germline at one of its ends, possibly a read error. This chain connects TRBV30 to TRBJ2-7; D possibly corresponds to TRBD1 (6 bases). The CDR3 spans 13 residues. In germline, CDR1 is GTSNPN, CDR2 SVGIG (reference sequence). The CDR3 sequence is CAWRQTKGHRENF. The CDR3 DNA reads as TGTGCCTGGAGGCAAACGAAAGGGCACAGGGAGAACTTC.

The chain links TRBV19 to TRBJ1-2, with D possibly TRBD1 on 5 matching bases. This CDR3 is built from 13 residues. CDR1 is LNHDA, CDR2 SQIVND, per germline (reference sequence). V dropped 6 bases and J dropped 5 bases, with 13 bases sitting between them. This CDR3 reads CASSPGQGYGYTF. For the CDR3, the DNA is TGTGCCAGTAGCCCCGGGCAGGGTTATGGCTACACCTTC.

The rearrangement links TRBV9 to TRBJ2-7; tentative D call: TRBD1 (5 bases). CDR1 is SGDLS and CDR2 is YYNGEE in the germline V gene. The CDR3 extends over 15 amino acids. Trimming left V 0 bases short and J 3 bases short, with 13 bases between. The chain's CDR3 is CASSVEPQAFYEQYF. CDR3 in DNA: TGTGCCAGCAGCGTAGAGCCACAGGCTTTCTACGAGCAGTACTTC.

The rearrangement uses TRBV24-1 and TRBJ2-7, with D tentatively TRBD1 (8 bases). CDR1 is KGHDR, CDR2 SFDVKD, per germline. This CDR3 is 15 amino acids long. The V end lost 5 bases, the J end lost 2 bases, and 15 bases lay between the germline ends. This chain's CDR3 is CATSGTTGGAYEQYF. In nucleotides, the CDR3 is TGTGCCACCAGTGGGACCACAGGGGGGGCCTACGAGCAGTACTTC.

A single count supports this clone. The chain couples TRBV6-4 to TRBJ2-3; D remains unclear. V lost 2 bases and J lost 3, with 9 bases in between. This CDR3 region has 14 residues. Germline assignment: CDR1 MRHNA and CDR2 SNTAGT. In DNA form, the CDR3 reads TGTGCCAGCAGTGACCTGGATAGGACAGATACGCAGTATTTT. Encoded protein: CASSDLDRTDTQYF.

V usage is TRBV7-8 and J usage is TRBJ1-1; the D gene is possibly TRBD1 (6 bases). Deletions cut 3 bases from V and 5 bases from J, with 13 bases between. The CDR3 runs to 14 residues. The germline V gene encodes CDR1 SGHVS and CDR2 FQNEAQ. CDR3 sequence: CASSFQQGGTEAFF. The CDR3 DNA is TGTGCCAGCAGCTTCCAACAGGGAGGGACTGAAGCTTTCTTT.

This clone was counted a single time. This rearrangement joins TRBV9 to TRBJ1-1; D is possibly TRBD1 (5 bases). The CDR3 covers 15 residues. The V end lost 4 bases, the J end lost 2 bases, and 15 bases lay between the germline ends. Looked up from germline, CDR1 is SGDLS and CDR2 is YYNGEE. This CDR3 is CASSYGEGSNTEAFF. The CDR3, as DNA: TGTGCCAGCAGCTACGGAGAGGGGAGTAACACTGAAGCTTTCTTT.

In DNA form, the CDR3 reads TGTGCCACCAGTGTCCTGGGATCCGAAAGATTTAACTATGGCTACACCTTC. This sequence encodes CATSVLGSERFNYGYTF. The genes are TRBV24-1 and TRBJ1-2; D gene ambiguous. The germline V gene has CDR1 KGHDR and CDR2 SFDVKD. CDR3 length equals 17 residues. The V end lost 5 bases, the J end lost 1 base, and 19 bases lay between the germline ends.

The CDR3 DNA is TGTGCCAGTAGTATTTTCTACCTCTCCTACGAGCAGTACTTC. As protein: CASSIFYLSYEQYF. The V gene is TRBV19, the J gene TRBJ2-7; D is ambiguous. Trimming stripped 3 bases from V and 0 bases from J, with 9 bases between. Germline lookup yields CDR1 LNHDA and CDR2 SQIVND (reference sequence). The CDR3 consists of 14 residues.

The chain couples TRBV2 to TRBJ2-3; D may be TRBD1 (6 bases). Trimming left V 5 bases short and J 7 bases short, with 13 bases between. The CDR3 spans 13 residues. Germline values: CDR1 SNHLY, CDR2 FYNNEI. CDR3 loop: CASSSDRENTQYF. CDR3 DNA sequence: TGTGCCAGCAGTTCGGACAGAGAAAATACGCAGTATTTT.

This chain links TRBV2 with TRBJ2-7; a possible D gene is TRBD1 (6 bases). This CDR3 is 14 amino acids long. Germline-derived CDR1 and CDR2 are SNHLY and FYNNEI. V dropped 5 bases and J dropped 3 bases, with 14 bases sitting between them. The CDR3 loop is CASSLNTGFYEQYF. The CDR3 nucleotides are TGTGCCAGCAGTCTCAATACAGGGTTCTACGAGCAGTACTTC.

The genes are TRBV7-6 and TRBJ2-5; 11 bases fit TRBD2. This CDR3 has 15 residues. V lost 5 bases, J lost 4 bases, and 6 bases stayed unmatched. The germline V gene has CDR1 SGHVS and CDR2 FNYEAQ. The CDR3 coding sequence is TGTGCCAGCAGCCTAACTAGCGGGGGTTCAGAGACCCAGTACTTC. Amino acid sequence: CASSLTSGGSETQYF. Complete variable domain (other parts from reference TRBV7-6 and TRBJ2-5): GAGVSQSPRYKVTKRGQDVALRCDPISGHVSLYWYRQALGQGPEFLTYFNYEAQQDKSGLPNDRFSAERPEGSISTLTIQRTEQRDSAMYRCASSLTSGGSETQYFGPGTRLLVL.

The J gene is TRBJ1-2, the V gene TRBV5-4; a weak D match, TRBD1 (5 bases). The V gene lost 4 bases and the J gene lost 5 bases, with 6 bases spanning the gap. In germline, CDR1 is SGHNT, CDR2 YYREEE (reference sequence). The CDR3 loop spans 11 amino acids. The CDR3: CASSPGYGYTF. The DNA of the CDR3 is TGTGCCAGCAGCCCAGGGTATGGCTACACCTTC.

The chain has TRBV30 and TRBJ2-2; TRBD2 matches at 7 bases. Germline V lookup: CDR1 GTSNPN, CDR2 SVGIG (reference sequence). Trimming removed 0 bases from V and 6 bases from J; junction bases left unmatched: 7. The CDR3 contains 15 residues. CDR3 in amino acids: CAWSVRGDLPGELFF. CDR3 bases: TGTGCCTGGAGTGTACGGGGGGATTTACCCGGGGAGCTGTTTTTT.

The chain couples TRBV28 to TRBJ2-2, with 8 bases aligning to TRBD1. The CDR3 runs 16 residues. CDR1 MDHEN and CDR2 SYDVKM come from the germline V gene. The ends lost 4 bases at V and 6 bases at J; junction bases unmatched: 10. CDR3 coding DNA: TGTGCCAGCAGTTCACCGCCAGGGGGCAAGGCCGGGGAGCTGTTTTTT. Translating gives CASSSPPGGKAGELFF.

This chain links TRBV3-1 (or the pseudogene TRBV3-2) with TRBJ2-1, with TRBD2 matching 8 bases. J gave up 6 bases and V 3 bases, and 7 bases lay outside the gene matches. Germline loops: CDR1 LGHDT, CDR2 YNNKEL (reference sequence). This CDR3 has 15 residues. In DNA form, the CDR3 reads TGTGCCAGCAGCCATTACGGGGGGGCAGGCAATGAGCAGTTCTTC. It encodes CASSHYGGAGNEQFF.

This chain links TRBV29-1 with TRBJ2-3; the match to TRBD2 covers 10 bases. V shed 4 bases and J 0 bases; nucleotides not matched to a gene: 4. This CDR3 contains 15 residues. Germline V gives CDR1 SQVTM, CDR2 ANQGSEA. The CDR3 DNA sequence: TGCAGCGTTGGGCTAGCGGGGGTAAGCACAGATACGCAGTATTTT. Its protein product is CSVGLAGVSTDTQYF.